This T cell receptor beta chain was obtained from a study of T cell clones after liver transplantation. Background on the study: A pre-transplant mixed lymphocyte reaction with TCRbeta sequencing defined graft-donor-reactive clones followed in post-transplant blood. Blood was drawn pre-transplant, before withdrawal, and after full or failed withdrawal.

Assay: immunoSEQ multiplex PCR; the TCRdb copy retains only in-frame clones and omits some. This sample has some 110,000 clones; more than 75% occur once, and the top ten carry around 0.97%. Per the germline V gene, CDR1 is SGDLS and CDR2 is YYNGEE. Trimming took 3 bases from V and 3 from J; bases not matched to a gene: 5. This CDR3 comprises 14 residues. This sequence joins TRBV9 and TRBJ1-2; 7 bases agree with TRBD1. The sample in question was CD4+ T cells from blood, obtained before liver transplant. The receptor was derived from a human donor who received a liver transplant. The CDR3 DNA reads TGTGCCAGCAGCGCAGGGGGTACCGACTATGGCTACACCTTC. Translated, it gives CASSAGGTDYGYTF.